This T cell receptor beta chain was recorded in a study of blood T cell repertoires in COVID-19. CDR1 is SEHNR and CDR2 is FQNEAQ in the germline V gene (reference sequence). The CDR3 is made up of 14 amino acids. V lost 5 bases to trimming and J lost 7 bases; unmatched junction nucleotides: 5. Per the study methods: For nucleated cells, counts were estimated from reference gene primer amplification. The data were produced by immunoSEQ multiplex PCR, yet TCRdb's version contains in-frame clones alone and is incomplete. For V, J and clone size, that table is used; D and trimming come from the DNA. The table lists about 27,000 clones, approximately 85% of them singletons.

V usage is TRBV7-9 and J usage is TRBJ1-6, with TRBD1 matching over 7 bases. The sample consisted of peripheral blood. This receptor was obtained from a woman in her fifties or sixties with active COVID-19. The CDR3 loop is CASSPGQTNSPLHF. In nucleotides, the CDR3 is TGTGCCAGCAGCCCGGGACAGACGAATTCACCCCTCCACTTT.